The clone carrying this T cell receptor beta chain was seen repeatedly, ten times or more. Antigen unknown. The CDR3 consists of 15 residues. V lost 5 bases to trimming and J lost 5 bases, with 15 bases between them. Germline V gene lookup returns CDR1 SGHTA and CDR2 FQGNSA. The donor population consisted of healthy HIV-negative adults with no recent acute infections or vaccinations. Replicate PCRs for sorted subsets used about 200 ng DNA; this equaled tens of thousands of T cell genomes. Sequencing used immunoSEQ multiplex PCR; TCRdb keeps in-frame clones, though not all of them. The repertoire holds 90,000 to 120,000 clones, with less than 75% as singletons. This sample was included in a study of shared clonotypes between healthy human individuals. Study conclusions and caveats: Clonotypes shared by all four donors outscored non-shared clonotypes in generation probability. Donors were few, which limited the genetic and exposure-history diversity represented.

This TCR was recovered from a woman aged 25 to 39 in good health. The source material was memory CD8+ T cells sorted from blood. The subset is: CD45RO+ cells pooled with CCR7-negative TemRA cells. The gene calls are TRBV7-2 and TRBJ1-4; D remains ambiguous. In DNA form, the CDR3 reads TGTGCCAGCAGCGACGCCCTGGGGTTGAATGAAAAACTGTTTTTT. Its protein product is CASSDALGLNEKLFF.